This T cell receptor (delta chain) was observed in a study of Vδ1+ human thymocytes. About this clone itself: Its antigen remains unknown. A much larger clone differs from this one at a single base, so this may be a read error.

The CDR3 covers 13 residues. The germline gives CDR1 GEAIGNYY, CDR2 EKD. The V gene lost 5 bases and the J gene lost 0 bases, with 9 bases spanning the gap. The template was reverse-transcribed extracted RNA. Multiplex PCR used pooled V-gene forward primers and a constant-region reverse primer to amplify CDR3s. With CATT, TCRdb re-called clones from the multiplex PCR reads. Here the sample spans fewer than 25,000 delta-chain clones, more than 8% being singletons. Notes on the study in general: Highly polyclonal TRG and TRD repertoires with Gaussian CDR3 length distributions appeared in thymus.

Input material: Vdelta1+ gamma-delta thymocytes from the thymus. The sample's subset: FACS-sorted CD3+ TCRalphabeta- TCRVdelta1+ TCRVdelta2- thymocytes. The rearrangement uses TRDV2 and TRDJ1; D gene unclear. The J gene, left out of TCRdb, was set here by checking the DNA against germline. This receptor was obtained from a child younger than two who had congenital heart surgery. CDR3 protein: CACAFGHTDKLIF. As DNA, the CDR3 is TGTGCCTGTGCTTTCGGGCACACCGATAAACTCATCTTT.